This T cell receptor (beta chain) was observed in a study of CD8+ T cells in alopecia areata. General study results and limits: Compared with normal scalp, lesional scalp had higher clonality and more expanded CD8+ clones.

A remark on this clone: Antigen unknown.

CD4+ and CD8+ T cells were sorted from PBMCs. TCR sequencing used cDNA made by reverse transcription of extracted RNA. Sequencing was performed with immunoSEQ multiplex PCR; in TCRdb, only in-frame clones are kept and a portion is missing. The sample lists 140,000 to 150,000 clones; less than 65% were seen once. V lost 2 bases, J lost 8 bases, and 16 bases lay in between. Germline V gene sequence: CDR1 SEHNR, CDR2 FQNEAQ (reference sequence). The length of the CDR3 is 15 residues. The sequence was obtained from a human donor in good health. The chain uses TRBV7-9 and TRBJ2-1; D not resolved. Sequences were obtained from CD8+ T cells sorted from blood. For the CDR3, the DNA is TGTGCCAGCAGCTTAAAGAGGACGCACCCTTATGAGCAGTTCTTC. Translated, it gives CASSLKRTHPYEQFF. Full variable domain (outside the CDR3, taken from reference TRBV7-9 and TRBJ2-1): DTGVSQNPRHKITKRGQNVTFRCDPISEHNRLYWYRQTLGQGPEFLTYFQNEAQLEKSRLLSDRFSAERPKGSFSTLEIQRTEQGDSAMYLCASSLKRTHPYEQFFGPGTRLTVL.